Reported below is one T cell receptor (beta chain). TCRdb re-called the 5' RACE reads through MiXCR, storing one row per CDR3 protein. The sample includes a few hundred thousand distinct CDR3 sequences, over 9.5% of them seen just once. This specimen comes from a study of CD8 T cells in ankylosing spondylitis. The CDR3 is made up of 13 amino acids. Trimming took 3 bases from V and 8 from J; bases not matched to a gene: 6. Germline V gene lookup returns CDR1 SGDLS and CDR2 YYNGEE. This TCR was sampled from a male donor with ankylosing spondylitis or in good health (not recorded which). Input material: blood, either unsorted or a sorted T cell fraction (not recorded which). The V gene is TRBV9, the J gene TRBJ1-2; 8 bases map to TRBD1. CDR3 nucleotide sequence: TGTGCCAGCAGCGAATGGACAGGGTACGGCTACACCTTC. It is translated as CASSEWTGYGYTF.